In its sample, the clone carrying this TCR beta chain was seen a few times. The antigen is unknown. From germline, CDR1 is KGHDR and CDR2 SFDVKD. The CDR3 runs 15 residues. Trimming left V 6 bases short and J 8 bases short, with 18 bases between. This record belongs to a study of CD8 T cells in ankylosing spondylitis. The study's findings and limits: Reported data indicate significant enrichment of disease-linked clones within matched ankylosing spondylitis synovial fluid. Some motif variants were previously reported in reactive arthritis synovial fluid and blood. Fewer than 10 highly homologous variants made up a TCR beta motif that seemed to typify ankylosing spondylitis blood.

TCRdb redid the calling of the 5' RACE reads with MiXCR, one entry per CDR3 protein. The data show over 700,000 distinct CDR3 sequences, over 15% seen once. V is TRBV24-1 and J is TRBJ1-4, with D tentatively TRBD1 (5 bases). Source material: blood, either unsorted or a sorted T cell fraction (not recorded which). The sequence came from a male donor with ankylosing spondylitis. The CDR3 nucleotides read TGTGCCACCAGTACGACGGACACGGAGGGAGAAAAACTGTTTTTT. Protein product: CATSTTDTEGEKLFF.